This TCR beta chain was recorded in a study of regulatory T cells in long-lasting Graves disease. Study-level information: Over 5 years on antithyroid drugs plus positive TSH receptor antibodies marked Graves' disease as persistent.

General study points: Newly diagnosed Graves' patients exceeded persistent ones in TCR diversity.

This CDR3 is 13 amino acids long. V was cut by 1 base and J by 6 bases, with 9 bases left in between. In germline, CDR1 is SEHNR, CDR2 FQNEAQ (reference sequence). With iRepertoire HTBI primers and Arm-PCR of CDR3 regions, TCR beta libraries were built. MiXCR, run by TCRdb on the multiplex PCR reads, gives a single entry per CDR3 protein. The sample lists approximately 380,000 distinct CDR3 sequences, less than 25% seen once, with less than 25% in the top ten. This clonotype has only a few counts. As yet, its antigen is unknown. Time point defined: persistent/refractory GD, antithyroid drugs over 5 years with positive TRAb. Preparation of the TCR library used RNA extracted from PBMCs.

The receptor was derived from a female donor with Graves disease. V gene TRBV7-9 combines with J gene TRBJ1-1; unclear D gene. The sample consisted of peripheral blood mononuclear cells (PBMCs), taken when the disease was refractory, from a patient treated with antithyroid drugs. CDR3 sequence reads: CASSLGPEAEAFF. DNA of the CDR3: TGTGCCAGCAGCTTAGGACCCGAGGCTGAAGCTTTCTTT.